This T cell receptor beta chain was documented in a study of sequential checkpoint blockade in melanoma. As for the study in general: Maintenance nivolumab came after either treatment sequence.

Data came from immunoSEQ multiplex PCR; TCRdb stores just in-frame clones and leaves some out. This sample carries some 8,800 clones, 23% of them seen once, and the ten largest clones take 14%. CDR1 is SGHNT and CDR2 is YENEEA in the germline V gene. The CDR3 extends over 14 amino acids. V dropped 3 bases and J dropped 4; count of bases not matched to a gene: 2. The treatment is: randomized to nivolumab then ipilimumab (arm A) or the reverse (arm B). The receptor was derived from a human donor with melanoma. The gene calls are TRBV11-3 and TRBJ2-7, with 11 nucleotides matching TRBD2. Sequencing used tumor tissue (inferred from file names), obtained from a patient given nivolumab and ipilimumab in sequence. The CDR3 reads CASSLASGGYEQYF. In DNA, the CDR3 is TGTGCCAGCAGCTTGGCTAGCGGGGGGTACGAGCAGTACTTC.